This entry lists 31 T cell receptor beta chains sequenced from one sample in a study of early T cells in non-severe SARS-CoV-2 infection. TCRdb called the 5' RACE reads again in MiXCR, with one record for every CDR3 protein. The top ten clones hold under 6% of a sample with 45,000 or so distinct CDR3 sequences, 20% to 25% of them seen once. The sample consisted of whole blood, taken at baseline. The receptors derive from an adult who was a healthcare worker with PCR-confirmed SARS-CoV-2 infection or an uninfected control (not recorded which).

The chain links TRBV3-1 to TRBJ1-5, with 7 bases lining up with TRBD1. This CDR3 has 14 residues. CDR1 is LGHDT and CDR2 is YNNKEL in the germline V gene (reference sequence). V lost 2 bases to trimming and J lost 5 bases; unmatched junction nucleotides: 3. CDR3 sequence reads: CASSQSGGDQPQHF. The CDR3 region has the DNA TGTGCCAGCAGCCAATCAGGGGGGGATCAGCCCCAGCATTTT. Full variable domain (outside the CDR3, taken from reference TRBV3-1 and TRBJ1-5): DTAVSQTPKYLVTQMGNDKSIKCEQNLGHDTMYWYKQDSKKFLKIMFSYNNKELIINETVPNRFSPKSPDKAHLNLHINSLELGDSAVYFCASSQSGGDQPQHFGDGTRLSIL.

This clonotype showed up just a few times. J is TRBJ1-2 and V is TRBV18, with D possibly being TRBD1 (5 bases). Trimming took 2 bases from V and 8 from J, leaving 12 bases between them. Germline assignment: CDR1 KGHSH and CDR2 LQKENI. CDR3 size: 13 residues. The CDR3 sequence: CASSPGQGRGYTF. The CDR3 coding sequence is TGTGCCAGCTCACCAGGGCAGGGAAGAGGCTACACCTTC.

The genes are TRBV5-1 and TRBJ2-7; D gene ambiguous. There are 14 residues in the CDR3. The germline CDR1 and CDR2 sequences are SGHRS and YFSETQ. V lost 1 base, J lost 2 bases, and 10 bases lay in between. This chain's CDR3 is CASSLSDGPYEQYF. CDR3 bases: TGCGCCAGCAGCTTGTCCGACGGTCCCTACGAGCAGTACTTC.

The chain links TRBV14 to TRBJ2-3; D might be TRBD1 (5 bases). The germline V and J ends were trimmed by 2 bases and 1 base, with 13 bases remaining between them. CDR3 length equals 16 residues. In germline, CDR1 is SGHDN, CDR2 FVKESK. The CDR3 region is CASSQLSRVGTDTQYF. CDR3 coding DNA: TGTGCCAGCAGCCAATTGTCCAGGGTAGGCACAGATACGCAGTATTTT.

This clonotype has a handful of counts. The V call is TRBV14, the J call TRBJ2-6; D gene unclear. This CDR3 region has 13 residues. Germline V gives CDR1 SGHDN, CDR2 FVKESK. V was clipped by 3 bases and J by 1 base, with 1 base between them. DNA of the CDR3: TGTGCCAGCAGCCATTCTGGGGCCAACGTCCTGACTTTC. Its protein is CASSHSGANVLTF.

This clonotype was counted at least ten times. The chain carries TRBV7-8 and TRBJ2-7; 7 nucleotides match TRBD1. The length of the CDR3 is 16 residues. J lost 2 bases, V lost 5 bases, and 12 bases had no gene match. Looked up from germline, CDR1 is SGHVS and CDR2 is FQNEAQ. The CDR3 DNA reads TGTGCCAGCAGCCCAAATTCCGGGACAGACACCTACGAGCAGTACTTC. Translated, it gives CASSPNSGTDTYEQYF.

This chain links TRBV20-1 with TRBJ1-1, with D possibly TRBD1 on 5 matching bases. This CDR3 contains 16 residues. The germline CDR1 and CDR2 sequences are DFQATT and SNEGSKA (reference sequence). V was trimmed by 1 base and J by 1 base, leaving 16 bases between them. CDR3 sequence: CSARAHRGRPNTEAFF. The CDR3 DNA sequence: TGCAGTGCTAGAGCCCATAGGGGCAGACCGAACACTGAAGCTTTCTTT.

The chain has TRBV7-2 and TRBJ1-6; the D gene is possibly TRBD1 (5 bases). V was pared by 3 bases and J by 3 bases, with 18 bases between. The length of the CDR3 is 18 residues. Germline V gives CDR1 SGHTA, CDR2 FQGNSA. CDR3: CASSFNRAGTDYNSPLHF. The CDR3 DNA sequence: TGTGCCAGCAGCTTCAATAGGGCAGGGACTGACTATAATTCACCCCTCCACTTT.

The chain links TRBV6-6 to TRBJ2-2; D remains unclear. CDR1 is MNHNY, CDR2 SVGAGI, per germline (reference sequence). There are 16 residues in the CDR3. The V end was cut by 2 bases, the J end by 2 bases, with 12 bases between. The CDR3 DNA follows: TGTGCCAGCAGTTACGGAACCCTCCTTAACACCGGGGAGCTGTTTTTT. Amino acid sequence: CASSYGTLLNTGELFF.

The V call is TRBV10-3, the J call TRBJ1-1; maybe TRBD1 (6 bases). Germline V gene sequence: CDR1 ENHRY, CDR2 SYGVKD. The ends were cut back, 3 bases at V and 0 bases at J, with 11 bases in the middle. The CDR3 is 15 amino acids. The CDR3 DNA reads as TGTGCCATCAGTGAAACAGGGCGAATGAACACTGAAGCTTTCTTT. Amino acid sequence: CAISETGRMNTEAFF.

The V and J genes are TRBV27 and TRBJ2-1; D is perhaps TRBD1 (6 bases). The CDR3 runs 15 residues. Germline CDR1 is MNHEY and CDR2 is SMNVEV (reference sequence). Trimming stripped 7 bases from V and 4 bases from J, with 17 bases between. In DNA form, the CDR3 reads TGTGCCAGCACTGTATCAGGGGATCCATACAATGAGCAGTTCTTC. Translated, it gives CASTVSGDPYNEQFF.

This rearrangement joins TRBV12-3 or TRBV12-4 to TRBJ1-1; 7 positions agree with TRBD1. This CDR3 is 14 amino acids long. V dropped 4 bases and J dropped 4; count of bases not matched to a gene: 6. CDR3 in amino acids: CASSSQGGATEAFF. The CDR3, as DNA: TGTGCCAGCAGTTCCCAGGGGGGGGCCACTGAAGCTTTCTTT.

This chain links TRBV12-3 or TRBV12-4 with TRBJ2-5, with D unresolved. The CDR3 is made up of 13 amino acids. The V gene lost 1 base and the J gene lost 2 bases, with 5 bases spanning the gap. The CDR3 region has the DNA TGTGCCAGCAGTTTAGGGGAACAAGAGACCCAGTACTTC. Its protein product is CASSLGEQETQYF.

The J gene is TRBJ2-2, the V gene TRBV29-1; 7 nucleotides line up with TRBD2. This CDR3 contains 14 residues. The V segment lost 5 bases and the J segment 0 bases; nucleotides outside the gene matches: 3. Germline V gives CDR1 SQVTM, CDR2 ANQGSEA. This CDR3 is CSVWGLSNTGELFF. The CDR3 DNA is TGCAGCGTTTGGGGACTATCGAACACCGGGGAGCTGTTTTTT.

This clonotype occurred a few times. This rearrangement joins TRBV13 to TRBJ1-2; TRBD1 aligns across 11 bases. CDR3 size: 17 residues. Germline values: CDR1 PRHDT, CDR2 FYEKMQ (reference sequence). V gave up 5 bases and J gave up 2 bases; unmatched junction bases: 10. The CDR3 nucleotides are TGTGCCAGCAGCCCCGGGACAGGGGGAGGGGGAAACTATGGCTACACCTTC. It encodes CASSPGTGGGGNYGYTF.

CDR3 DNA: TGTGCCAGCAGTCCGGACAGGGGTGAGCAGTTCTTC. Translation gives CASSPDRGEQFF. V is TRBV2 and J is TRBJ2-1; 9 bases agree with TRBD1. Germline values: CDR1 SNHLY, CDR2 FYNNEI. The CDR3 loop spans 12 amino acids. Unmatched junction bases numbered 2, after V lost 5 bases and J lost 9 bases.

This clonotype was seen a handful of times. V usage is TRBV19 and J usage is TRBJ1-3, with TRBD1 as a possible D gene (6 bases). V lost 5 bases and J lost 4, with 9 bases in between. CDR3 length: 13 residues. Germline values: CDR1 LNHDA, CDR2 SQIVND (reference sequence). Here the CDR3 reads CASSPGQGNTIYF. As DNA, the CDR3 is TGTGCCAGTAGTCCGGGACAAGGAAACACCATATATTTT.

The table lists this clonotype with a few counts. The J gene is TRBJ1-5, the V gene TRBV6-5; 7 bases are shared with TRBD1. V lost 1 base and J lost 7; bases outside the gene matches: 4. This CDR3 comprises 14 residues. Germline V gives CDR1 MNHEY, CDR2 SVGAGI. The CDR3 region is CASSYFRGDQPQHF. CDR3 nucleotide sequence: TGTGCCAGCAGTTACTTCAGGGGGGACCAGCCCCAGCATTTT.

The V gene is TRBV7-9, the J gene TRBJ2-6; D gene ambiguous. With 7 bases removed from V and 0 bases from J, the gap between germline ends came to 16 bases. The CDR3 length is 17 residues. Germline lookup yields CDR1 SEHNR and CDR2 FQNEAQ (reference sequence). The CDR3 DNA reads TGTGCCAGCACCCCCGCCCGACTGAGCTCTGGGGCCAACGTCCTGACTTTC. Protein product: CASTPARLSSGANVLTF.

CDR3 DNA: TGCGCCAGCAGCTTAGGTGGATCCACAGATACGCAGTATTTT. It encodes CASSLGGSTDTQYF. The rearrangement uses TRBV5-1 and TRBJ2-3; D gene uncertain. Germline CDR1 reads SGHRS; CDR2 reads YFSETQ. The ends were cut back, 2 bases at V and 2 bases at J, with 9 bases in the middle. This CDR3 is built from 14 residues.

The chain employs TRBV12-3 or TRBV12-4 and TRBJ2-3; the D gene could be TRBD1 or TRBD2 (6 bases each). The CDR3 runs to 14 residues. Deletions cut 5 bases from V and 5 bases from J, with 14 bases between. CDR3 DNA: TGTGCCAGCAGTATGACGGGGGCAAGAGATACGCAGTATTTT. Amino acid sequence: CASSMTGARDTQYF.

In DNA, the CDR3 is TGTGCCAGCAGTTACCTGACCGGGACCCACGAGCAGTACTTC. Translated: CASSYLTGTHEQYF. This chain links TRBV6-5 with TRBJ2-7; TRBD1 or TRBD2 may be the D gene (5 bases each). Trimming stripped 2 bases from V and 5 bases from J, with 13 bases between. CDR1 and CDR2 (germline): MNHEY, SVGAGI. The CDR3 has 14 residues.

The CDR3 loop is CAWSMTILGTDTQYF. In DNA form, the CDR3 reads TGTGCCTGGAGCATGACTATCCTCGGCACAGATACGCAGTATTTT. V gene TRBV30 combines with J gene TRBJ2-3; perhaps TRBD2 as D (5 bases). This CDR3 comprises 15 residues. CDR1 and CDR2 (germline): GTSNPN, SVGIG (reference sequence). Trimming removed 3 bases from V and 1 base from J, with 14 bases in between.

This clonotype came up a few times. In DNA, the CDR3 is TGTGCCAGCAGCTTACTATCGGGACAGGGGCCCTACGAGCAGTACTTC. It translates to CASSLLSGQGPYEQYF. This sequence joins TRBV7-6 and TRBJ2-7, with 10 positions matching TRBD1. Trimming at V came to 2 bases and at J to 2 bases, leaving 6 bases not matched to a gene. The germline V gene has CDR1 SGHVS and CDR2 FNYEAQ. CDR3 length: 16 residues. The full variable domain, in which reference TRBV7-6 and TRBJ2-7 provide the parts outside the CDR3, is GAGVSQSPRYKVTKRGQDVALRCDPISGHVSLYWYRQALGQGPEFLTYFNYEAQQDKSGLPNDRFSAERPEGSISTLTIQRTEQRDSAMYRCASSLLSGQGPYEQYFGPGTRLTVT.

The rearrangement uses TRBV20-1 and TRBJ2-3; TRBD1 matches 8 bases. Germline V gene data show CDR1 as DFQATT and CDR2 as SNEGSKA (reference sequence). The length of the CDR3 is 15 residues. Trimming removed 5 bases from V and 2 bases from J; junction bases left unmatched: 9. The CDR3 region has the DNA TGCAGTGCTTCGGACAGGGTGGATAACACAGATACGCAGTATTTT. This encodes CSASDRVDNTDTQYF.

The chain is built from TRBV29-1 and TRBJ1-3; weak D call: TRBD1 (5 bases). The CDR3 has 13 residues. Deletions cut 6 bases from V and 3 bases from J, with 12 bases between. CDR1 is SQVTM, CDR2 ANQGSEA, per germline. CDR3 residues: CSVTGGYGNTIYF. In nucleotides, the CDR3 is TGCAGCGTGACGGGGGGTTATGGAAACACCATATATTTT. Full variable domain (missing parts from reference TRBV29-1 and TRBJ1-3): SAVISQKPSRDICQRGTSLTIQCQVDSQVTMMFWYRQQPGQSLTLIATANQGSEATYESGFVIDKFPISRPNLTFSTLTVSNMSPEDSSIYLCSVTGGYGNTIYFGEGSWLTVV.

The chain recombines TRBV9 with TRBJ2-2; unclear D gene. The CDR3 consists of 14 residues. Germline V gives CDR1 SGDLS, CDR2 YYNGEE. V lost 3 bases and J lost 1, with 7 bases in between. CDR3 sequence: CASSAGWNTGELFF. CDR3 nucleotides: TGTGCCAGCAGCGCCGGTTGGAACACCGGGGAGCTGTTTTTT.

This clonotype was counted a few times. The V gene is TRBV3-1, the J gene TRBJ1-4, with 9 bases aligning to TRBD1. With V trimmed by 8 bases and J by 7 bases, 20 bases remained unmatched. The germline CDR1 and CDR2 sequences are LGHDT and YNNKEL (reference sequence). The CDR3 is 18 amino acids. CDR3 coding DNA: TGTGCCAGCCCCCATATTCTCAAACAGGGGGCGCCTGGTGAAAAACTGTTTTTT. Protein product: CASPHILKQGAPGEKLFF.

The chain employs TRBV20-1 and TRBJ2-7; D possibly matches TRBD1 or TRBD2 (5 bases each). In germline, CDR1 is DFQATT, CDR2 SNEGSKA (reference sequence). CDR3 size: 15 residues. V was shortened by 4 bases and J by 5 bases, with 21 bases between the two germline ends. The CDR3 is CSATTGTDSGNEQYF. The CDR3 bases are TGCAGTGCTACAACCGGGACGGACTCTGGGAACGAGCAGTACTTC.

V is TRBV5-6 and J is TRBJ2-1, with D maybe TRBD1 (5 bases). Germline loops: CDR1 SGHDT, CDR2 YYEEEE. Trimming left V 0 bases short and J 5 bases short, with 12 bases between. This CDR3 is 15 amino acids long. CDR3: CASSLVGHGDNEQFF. In nucleotides, the CDR3 is TGTGCCAGCAGCTTGGTGGGGCATGGGGACAATGAGCAGTTCTTC.

The genes are TRBV5-5 and TRBJ1-1; a possible D gene is TRBD1 (5 bases). The CDR3 has 14 residues. Trimming shortened V by 1 base and J by 0 bases, and 7 bases separated the two germline ends. The germline V gene has CDR1 SGHKS and CDR2 YYEKEE (reference sequence). The CDR3 nucleotides read TGTGCCAGCAGCTTGTTGGGGGTGAACACTGAAGCTTTCTTT. Its translation: CASSLLGVNTEAFF.